Below, 32 T cell receptor beta chains from the same sample are listed, as sequenced in a study of T cells after posttransplantation cyclophosphamide (dated by TCRdb to about 2016). The control cohort was approximately ten patients given myeloablative marrow transplants with methotrexate plus a calcineurin inhibitor, sampled 1 year after transplant. Libraries were constructed by the immunoSEQ multiplex PCR assay. TCRdb limited this immuneACCESS table to in-frame rearrangements with V and J called. A share of clones is missing; checked studies link under half to unresolved V genes, and the rest is unexplained. For this sample the table gives roughly 14,000 clones, of which more than 70% were detected only once. The ten biggest clones cover under 6% of the sample. The sample consisted of PBMCs, taken less than 400 days after allogeneic stem cell transplant with calcineurin inhibitor and methotrexate. Receptor source: a young adult male patient who received an allogeneic stem cell transplant from a related donor, was CMV-positive, and had no GVHD. After a transplant, not all T cells may be the patient's own; some may come from the graft donor.

The chain couples TRBV28 to TRBJ1-1; the D is unclear. CDR1 and CDR2 from the germline V gene are MDHEN and SYDVKM. The CDR3 contains 14 residues. V was shortened by 3 bases and J by 5 bases, with 13 bases between the two germline ends. The CDR3 DNA follows: TGTGCCAGCAGTTTGCGGACGGGGAAAACTGAAGCTTTCTTT. It specifies CASSLRTGKTEAFF.

This chain links TRBV5-4 with TRBJ1-5; 11 bases agree with TRBD1. Germline V gene sequence: CDR1 SGHNT, CDR2 YYREEE (reference sequence). The CDR3 runs to 18 residues. With 2 bases clipped from V and 7 bases from J, the junction kept 14 bases outside the gene matches. In DNA form, the CDR3 reads TGTGCCAGCAGCTTTAAAGGACCGGGACAGGGGGTTCGACAGCCCCAGCATTTT. Protein product: CASSFKGPGQGVRQPQHF.

This chain uses TRBV5-6 with TRBJ2-7; a possible D gene is TRBD1 (5 bases). The germline V and J ends were trimmed by 4 bases and 2 bases, with 19 bases remaining between them. The germline V gene has CDR1 SGHDT and CDR2 YYEEEE. The CDR3 contains 16 residues. The CDR3 sequence: CASSQYNRRTTYEQYF. DNA of the CDR3: TGTGCCAGCAGCCAATACAACAGGCGAACTACCTACGAGCAGTACTTC.

This chain uses TRBV15 with TRBJ2-2, with a possible D match to TRBD1 (6 bases). Germline V gives CDR1 LNHNV, CDR2 YYDKDF (reference sequence). V lost 8 bases to trimming and J lost 0 bases, with 10 bases between them. The CDR3 has 14 amino acids. The DNA of the CDR3 is TGTGCCACCGTCGGACAGACGAACACCGGGGAGCTGTTTTTT. Protein: CATVGQTNTGELFF.

The chain carries TRBV7-9 and TRBJ2-3, with a weak D call TRBD2 (6 bases). Trimming left V 6 bases short and J 14 bases short, with 15 bases between. Per the germline V gene, CDR1 is SEHNR and CDR2 is FQNEAQ (reference sequence). The CDR3 is 11 residues long. The CDR3 here is CASSKGRELYF. Written as DNA, the CDR3 is TGTGCCAGCAGTAAAGGCCGGGAGCTGTATTTT.

This rearrangement joins TRBV28 to TRBJ1-4; D not certain. The CDR3 sequence is 14 residues long. Germline lookup yields CDR1 MDHEN and CDR2 SYDVKM. The ends were cut back, 6 bases at V and 6 bases at J, with 14 bases in the middle. The CDR3 DNA is TGTGCCAGCAGCGCTGCGGGATCGGATGAAAAACTGTTTTTT. Encoded protein: CASSAAGSDEKLFF.

The gene calls are TRBV18 and TRBJ2-1; 7 bases line up with TRBD2. The CDR3 loop spans 16 amino acids. The J segment lost 6 bases and the V segment lost 3 bases, leaving 11 bases of the junction unmatched. Germline V gene data show CDR1 as KGHSH and CDR2 as LQKENI. CDR3 in DNA: TGTGCCAGCTCACCTCTGACTAGCCTTATCCCCAATGAGCAGTTCTTC. It codes for CASSPLTSLIPNEQFF. Full variable domain (remainder filled in from reference TRBV18 and TRBJ2-1): NAGVMQNPRHLVRRRGQEARLRCSPMKGHSHVYWYRQLPEEGLKFMVYLQKENIIDESGMPKERFSAEFPKEGPSILRIQQVVRGDSAAYFCASSPLTSLIPNEQFFGPGTRLTVL.

J is TRBJ2-7 and V is TRBV11-2, with 10 nucleotides matching TRBD2. The trim removed 5 bases at V and 4 bases at J, leaving 11 bases unmatched. Germline CDR1 SGHAT, CDR2 FQNNGV. The CDR3 length is 16 residues. CDR3 DNA: TGTGCCAGCAGCCCTACTTCGGGACTAGCGTTTTACGAGCAGTACTTC. Amino acid sequence: CASSPTSGLAFYEQYF.

This rearrangement joins TRBV5-1 to TRBJ2-3, with TRBD2 matching over 11 bases. Germline loops: CDR1 SGHRS, CDR2 YFSETQ. The CDR3 extends over 15 amino acids. V gave up 4 bases and J gave up 8 bases; unmatched junction bases: 9. The CDR3 sequence: CASSTGTSGSGTQYF. CDR3 DNA sequence: TGCGCCAGCAGCACCGGGACTAGCGGTTCGGGTACGCAGTATTTT.

The V gene is TRBV9, the J gene TRBJ2-7; TRBD1 aligns across 7 bases. The germline CDR1 and CDR2 sequences are SGDLS and YYNGEE. The CDR3 spans 15 residues. V trimming: 4 bases; J trimming: 2 bases; junction bases outside the gene matches: 9. The CDR3 loop reads CASSTGDRATYEQYF. The CDR3, as DNA: TGTGCCAGCAGCACAGGTGACAGGGCCACCTACGAGCAGTACTTC.

A remark on this clone: Sequence at one end of the junction differs from germline and may be a read error. The chain recombines TRBV4-1 with TRBJ2-1, with TRBD1 matching 12 bases. In germline, CDR1 is MGHRA, CDR2 YSYEKL. CDR3 length: 18 amino acids. Here the CDR3 DNA reads TGCGCCAGCAGCCATGAGATTCCCGGGACAGGGGGCTACAGTGAGCAGTTCTTC. Its translation is CASSHEIPGTGGYSEQFF.

The table lists this clone with a count of one. The gene calls are TRBV6-1 and TRBJ1-5; D is undetermined. V was cut by 5 bases and J by 11 bases, with 19 bases left in between. This CDR3 has 14 residues. The germline gives CDR1 MNHNS, CDR2 SASEGT. CDR3 in amino acids: CASSSVPGGETQHF. CDR3 DNA: TGTGCCAGCAGTTCCGTCCCGGGTGGGGAGACCCAGCATTTT.

Comment on this clone: One junction end disagrees with the germline gene, perhaps due to a read error. The chain recombines TRBV27 with TRBJ1-2; tentative D call: TRBD1 (6 bases). Germline CDR1 MNHEY, CDR2 SMNVEV (reference sequence). This CDR3 is built from 13 residues. DNA for the CDR3: TGTGCCAGCAGTGATGGACAGAGCTATGGCTGCACCTTC. It codes for CASSDGQSYGCTF.

Here the CDR3 reads CASSLGRDNSPLHF. The CDR3 coding sequence is TGTGCCAGCAGTTTAGGCAGGGATAATTCACCCCTCCACTTT. J is TRBJ1-6 and V is TRBV6-5; D is possibly TRBD1 (5 bases). From germline, CDR1 is MNHEY and CDR2 SVGAGI. This CDR3 has 14 amino acids. V was trimmed by 4 bases and J by 5 bases, leaving 9 bases between them.

The V and J genes are TRBV5-1 and TRBJ1-6; D may be TRBD1 (6 bases). Between the trimmed V and J ends, which lost 3 bases and 7 bases, there was a span of 17 bases. CDR3 length equals 16 residues. CDR1 and CDR2 from the germline V gene are SGHRS and YFSETQ. The CDR3, as DNA: TGCGCCAGCAGCTCGAACTCTCCAGGGGTAAATTCACCCCTCCACTTT. It specifies CASSSNSPGVNSPLHF.

The chain has TRBV18 and TRBJ2-7, with unresolved D. CDR3 length: 14 residues. The V gene's germline CDR1 is KGHSH and CDR2 LQKENI. The V and J ends lost 1 base and 1 base respectively, with 8 bases between them. The CDR3 reads CASSPLVGSYEQYF. For the CDR3, the DNA is TGTGCCAGCTCACCACTTGTCGGGTCCTACGAGCAGTACTTC.

With regard to this clone: One end of the junction fails to match germline, which may point to a read error. J is TRBJ2-5 and V is TRBV7-7, with TRBD2 matching over 14 bases. CDR1 SSHAT and CDR2 FNYEAQ come from the germline V gene (reference sequence). CDR3 length: 15 amino acids. CDR3 sequence (DNA): TGTGCTAGCAGTTCCGGGACTAGCGGGAGAGAGACCCAGTACTTC. Translating gives CASSSGTSGRETQYF.

The gene calls are TRBV14 and TRBJ1-6; a possible D gene is TRBD1 (5 bases). The CDR3 length is 15 residues. Germline CDR1 reads SGHDN; CDR2 reads FVKESK. The germline V and J ends were trimmed by 4 bases and 0 bases, with 7 bases remaining between them. CDR3 protein: CASSRQSSYNSPLHF. Here the CDR3 DNA reads TGTGCCAGCAGCCGACAGAGCTCCTATAATTCACCCCTCCACTTT.

The chain is built from TRBV11-2 and TRBJ2-5; 10 nucleotides match TRBD1. From germline, CDR1 is SGHAT and CDR2 FQNNGV. The V and J ends lost 4 bases and 5 bases, in that order; junction bases with no gene match: 7. This CDR3 spans 15 amino acids. The CDR3 bases are TGTGCCAGCAGCTCGCCGACAGGGGGCCTGGAGACCCAGTACTTC. Translated, it gives CASSSPTGGLETQYF.

The genes are TRBV7-2 and TRBJ2-7; the match to TRBD1 covers 9 bases. CDR3 length: 18 amino acids. Germline CDR1 is SGHTA and CDR2 is FQGNSA. With 1 base clipped from V and 2 bases from J, the junction kept 12 bases outside the gene matches. The CDR3 loop reads CASSLVWWSGQGPYEQYF. In DNA, the CDR3 is TGTGCCAGCAGCTTAGTGTGGTGGTCCGGACAGGGGCCCTACGAGCAGTACTTC.

The chain uses TRBV7-9 and TRBJ1-1, with D possibly being TRBD1 (5 bases). CDR1 is SEHNR, CDR2 FQNEAQ, per germline (reference sequence). Between the trimmed V and J ends, which lost 5 bases and 7 bases, there was a span of 11 bases. CDR3 length: 12 amino acids. The DNA for the CDR3 is TGTGCCAGCAGCACCCAGGGTCTTGAAGCTTTCTTT. As protein: CASSTQGLEAFF.

The CDR3 DNA reads as TGTGCCAGCAGCTTCTCGGATACGCAGTATTTT. Translation: CASSFSDTQYF. V gene TRBV7-2 combines with J gene TRBJ2-3; D is uncertain. Germline CDR1 and CDR2: SGHTA and FQGNSA. V was pared by 3 bases and J by 6 bases, with 4 bases between. This CDR3 comprises 11 residues.

V is TRBV5-4 and J is TRBJ2-3; 11 bases line up with TRBD1. This CDR3 contains 15 residues. In germline, CDR1 is SGHNT, CDR2 YYREEE (reference sequence). Germline trimming cut 2 bases from V and 4 bases from J; bases unmatched to any gene: 3. The CDR3 region is CASSFRTGGPDTQYF. As DNA, the CDR3 is TGTGCCAGCAGCTTTCGGACAGGGGGCCCAGATACGCAGTATTTT.

A note on this clone: A much larger clone differs from this one at a single base, so this may be a read error. The same CDR3 can be traced to other DNA sequences in this sample. The genes are TRBV4-2 and TRBJ1-1; 8 nucleotides align to TRBD1. CDR1 LGHNA and CDR2 YNFKEQ come from the germline V gene. Trimming took 0 bases from V and 4 from J; bases not matched to a gene: 1. This CDR3 is built from 14 residues. CDR3 coding DNA: TGTGCCAGCAGCCAAGAAGGGACAGGCACTGAAGCTTTCTTT. Its translation is CASSQEGTGTEAFF.

V usage is TRBV15 and J usage is TRBJ1-1, with D unclear. Per the germline V gene, CDR1 is LNHNV and CDR2 is YYDKDF (reference sequence). V lost 4 bases and J 1 base, leaving 7 bases between the germline ends. This CDR3 spans 13 amino acids. CDR3 coding DNA: TGTGCCACCAGCACCGCTACGAACACTGAAGCTTTCTTT. It encodes CATSTATNTEAFF.

This sequence joins TRBV30 and TRBJ1-3; tentatively, D is TRBD1 (6 bases). V lost 2 bases to trimming and J lost 7 bases, with 12 bases between them. Germline values: CDR1 GTSNPN, CDR2 SVGIG (reference sequence). The CDR3 contains 13 residues. CDR3: CAWSPLRGNTIYF. In DNA, the CDR3 is TGTGCCTGGAGTCCCCTAAGGGGGAACACCATATATTTT.

This clone was observed once. Relative to the germline gene, one junction end is altered; a read error may explain this. Other nucleotide sequences in the sample specify the same CDR3. The chain carries TRBV27 and TRBJ1-5; D might be TRBD1 (6 bases). The germline V gene encodes CDR1 MNHEY and CDR2 SMNVEV (reference sequence). This CDR3 comprises 15 residues. CDR3: CASSLWGGGNQPQHF. In nucleotides, the CDR3 is TGTGCCAGCAGCTTATGGGGGGGCGGGAATCAGCCCCAGCATTTT.

The V gene is TRBV7-9, the J gene TRBJ2-5, with a weak D call TRBD1 (6 bases). Deletions cut 5 bases from V and 5 bases from J, with 15 bases between. The CDR3 is 14 residues long. CDR1 is SEHNR, CDR2 FQNEAQ, per germline (reference sequence). The CDR3 DNA sequence: TGTGCCAGCAGCCAGGGGTCGCCGCCGGAGACCCAGTACTTC. This sequence encodes CASSQGSPPETQYF.

V gene TRBV6-5 combines with J gene TRBJ2-7; D possibly corresponds to TRBD2 (5 bases). Germline-derived CDR1 and CDR2 are MNHEY and SVGAGI. V lost 8 bases to trimming and J lost 2 bases, with 13 bases between them. The CDR3 is made up of 13 amino acids. The CDR3 loop reads CASLDVGAYEQYF. CDR3 nucleotides: TGTGCCAGCCTCGACGTCGGGGCCTACGAGCAGTACTTC.

V gene TRBV9 combines with J gene TRBJ2-5; D possibly corresponds to TRBD2 (6 bases). V dropped 4 bases and J dropped 4 bases, with 17 bases sitting between them. The CDR3 contains 15 residues. Per germline, CDR1 SGDLS and CDR2 YYNGEE. The CDR3 DNA follows: TGTGCCAGCAGCCCCGGAGGGGCTAGCTTAGAGACCCAGTACTTC. Amino acid sequence: CASSPGGASLETQYF.

A single count supports this clone. The chain employs TRBV4-2 and TRBJ1-1, with D uncertain. Trimming shortened V by 1 base and J by 7 bases, and 13 bases separated the two germline ends. Germline CDR1 is LGHNA and CDR2 is YNFKEQ. The length of the CDR3 is 14 residues. CDR3 region: CASSQGGQLSEAFF. The CDR3 DNA is TGTGCCAGCAGCCAAGGTGGGCAGCTTAGTGAAGCTTTCTTT.

The chain employs TRBV7-9 and TRBJ1-1; 9 bases match TRBD1. The CDR3 contains 15 residues. The junction had 4 bases not matched to a gene; V was cut back by 4 bases and J by 1 base. From germline, CDR1 is SEHNR and CDR2 FQNEAQ (reference sequence). The CDR3 DNA follows: TGTGCCAGCAGCTCAGAGGGACAGGGGAACACTGAAGCTTTCTTT. Protein product: CASSSEGQGNTEAFF.